The rows below give T cell receptor beta chains drawn from one sample of a study of blood T cell repertoires in COVID-19. TCRdb's table, derived via immunoSEQ multiplex PCR, lists solely in-frame clones and lacks some. The data contain under 200,000 clones, 75% to 90% of them singletons. The sample consisted of peripheral blood. The receptors were sampled from a man between 65 and 80 years old with active or convalescent COVID-19. Each CDR3 is given with its conserved first and last residue. The D gene is left open where the match is weak. Size is stated for part of the rows, as once, few or many counts, or as a class when the clone is expanded.

clone_size: .
v_call: TRBV7-2
d_call: TRBD2
j_call: TRBJ2-3
cdr3_aa: CASSLANGRGGTDTQYF
cdr3_nt: TGTGCCAGCAGCTTAGCCAACGGGCGGGGGGGCACAGATACGCAGTATTTT

clone_size: .
v_call: TRBV28
d_call: .
j_call: TRBJ1-5
cdr3_aa: CASYSGDLNQPQHF
cdr3_nt: TGTGCCAGCTATTCAGGGGATCTCAATCAGCCCCAGCATTTT

clone_size: .
v_call: TRBV7-9
d_call: .
j_call: TRBJ2-7
cdr3_aa: CASSLGEANYEQYF
cdr3_nt: TGTGCCAGCAGCCTGGGGGAGGCCAACTACGAGCAGTACTTC

clone_size: .
v_call: TRBV5-1
d_call: .
j_call: TRBJ2-7
cdr3_aa: CASSSGANGPYEQYF
cdr3_nt: TGCGCCAGCAGCTCAGGGGCCAACGGACCCTACGAGCAGTACTTC

clone_size: .
v_call: TRBV5-6
d_call: .
j_call: TRBJ2-7
cdr3_aa: CASSRGSIDEQYF
cdr3_nt: TGTGCCAGCAGCAGGGGCTCCATTGACGAGCAGTACTTC

clone_size: .
v_call: TRBV6-6
d_call: TRBD2
j_call: TRBJ2-3
cdr3_aa: CASSYQLAGLDTQYF
cdr3_nt: TGTGCCAGCAGTTACCAACTAGCGGGGTTAGATACGCAGTATTTT

clone_size: .
v_call: TRBV2
d_call: .
j_call: TRBJ1-5
cdr3_aa: CASTLRGAVQPQHF
cdr3_nt: TGTGCCAGCACCCTACGGGGGGCGGTTCAGCCCCAGCATTTT

clone_size: .
v_call: TRBV6-2/TRBV6-3
d_call: TRBD2
j_call: TRBJ2-5
cdr3_aa: CASSEGLAGVTQETQYF
cdr3_nt: TGTGCCAGCAGTGAGGGACTAGCGGGGGTGACGCAAGAGACCCAGTACTTC

clone_size: .
v_call: TRBV20-1
d_call: .
j_call: TRBJ1-6
cdr3_aa: CSASPQGRPGSPLHF
cdr3_nt: TGCAGTGCTAGTCCACAGGGTCGACCAGGCTCACCCCTCCACTTT

clone_size: .
v_call: TRBV6-5
d_call: .
j_call: TRBJ1-5
cdr3_aa: CAYGGGNQPQHF
cdr3_nt: TGTGCCTATGGGGGGGGGAATCAGCCCCAGCATTTT

clone_size: .
v_call: TRBV28
d_call: TRBD1
j_call: TRBJ1-6
cdr3_aa: CASSSPTRDSDNSPLHF
cdr3_nt: TGTGCCAGCAGTTCCCCGACCCGGGACAGTGACAATTCACCCCTCCACTTT

clone_size: .
v_call: TRBV9
d_call: TRBD2
j_call: TRBJ2-1
cdr3_aa: CASSFGTSDGEQFF
cdr3_nt: TGTGCCAGCAGCTTTGGGACTAGCGATGGTGAGCAGTTCTTC

clone_size: few
v_call: TRBV5-1
d_call: TRBD1
j_call: TRBJ1-1
cdr3_aa: CASNDRENTEAFF
cdr3_nt: TGCGCCAGCAACGACAGGGAGAACACTGAAGCTTTCTTT

clone_size: .
v_call: TRBV20-1
d_call: TRBD2
j_call: TRBJ2-2
cdr3_aa: CSASRSGGRGDTGELFF
cdr3_nt: TGCAGTGCTAGTCGCAGCGGGGGACGGGGGGACACCGGGGAGCTGTTTTTT

clone_size: once
v_call: TRBV5-1
d_call: .
j_call: TRBJ2-5
cdr3_aa: CASSGNSDSETQYF
cdr3_nt: TGCGCCAGCAGCGGCAACAGTGATTCGGAGACCCAGTACTTC

clone_size: .
v_call: TRBV4-1
d_call: .
j_call: TRBJ2-4
cdr3_aa: CASSQSENIQYF
cdr3_nt: TGCGCCAGCAGCCAGTCAGAAAACATTCAGTACTTC

clone_size: .
v_call: TRBV18
d_call: .
j_call: TRBJ1-2
cdr3_aa: CASSRPEDYGYTF
cdr3_nt: TGTGCCAGCTCACGCCCGGAGGACTATGGCTACACCTTC

clone_size: .
v_call: TRBV7-8
d_call: .
j_call: TRBJ2-3
cdr3_aa: CASRGQPTDTQYF
cdr3_nt: TGTGCCAGCCGTGGGCAGCCCACAGATACGCAGTATTTT

clone_size: .
v_call: TRBV27
d_call: TRBD2
j_call: TRBJ2-1
cdr3_aa: CASSQLAGASNEQFF
cdr3_nt: TGTGCCAGCAGCCAACTAGCGGGAGCATCTAATGAGCAGTTCTTC

clone_size: .
v_call: TRBV7-2
d_call: TRBD2
j_call: TRBJ2-1
cdr3_aa: CASSLAGSSGGAGAQFF
cdr3_nt: TGTGCCAGCAGCTTAGCGGGGTCTAGCGGGGGGGCCGGTGCGCAGTTCTTC

clone_size: .
v_call: TRBV7-9
d_call: .
j_call: TRBJ1-5
cdr3_aa: CASSFSGNSNQPQHF
cdr3_nt: TGTGCCAGCAGCTTTTCAGGAAATAGCAATCAGCCCCAGCATTTT

clone_size: .
v_call: TRBV27
d_call: TRBD2
j_call: TRBJ2-1
cdr3_aa: CASSLAGGPYNEQFF
cdr3_nt: TGTGCCAGCAGCTTAGCGGGAGGACCCTACAATGAGCAGTTCTTC

clone_size: .
v_call: TRBV18
d_call: TRBD1
j_call: TRBJ1-4
cdr3_aa: CASSPQGVVEKLFF
cdr3_nt: TGTGCCAGCTCACCGCAGGGGGTGGTTGAAAAACTGTTTTTT

clone_size: .
v_call: TRBV21-1
d_call: .
j_call: TRBJ1-3
cdr3_aa: CASSNAFLDSGNTIYF
cdr3_nt: TGTGCCAGCAGCAATGCCTTCCTAGACTCTGGAAACACCATATATTTT

clone_size: .
v_call: TRBV4-3
d_call: .
j_call: TRBJ2-1
cdr3_aa: CASSQDRGHPWSNEQFF
cdr3_nt: TGCGCCAGCAGCCAAGATAGGGGTCATCCCTGGAGCAATGAGCAGTTCTTC

clone_size: .
v_call: TRBV7-8
d_call: .
j_call: TRBJ1-5
cdr3_aa: CASSLAGANNQPQHF
cdr3_nt: TGTGCCAGCAGCTTAGCAGGGGCGAACAATCAGCCCCAGCATTTT

clone_size: few
v_call: TRBV28
d_call: TRBD1
j_call: TRBJ2-7
cdr3_aa: CASRPRPGTGPYEQYF
cdr3_nt: TGTGCCAGCAGGCCCCGACCCGGGACAGGGCCCTACGAGCAGTACTTC

clone_size: .
v_call: TRBV27
d_call: TRBD1
j_call: TRBJ1-2
cdr3_aa: CASSGGQGRNYGYTF
cdr3_nt: TGTGCCAGCAGTGGGGGACAGGGGCGTAACTATGGCTACACCTTC

clone_size: .
v_call: TRBV6-2/TRBV6-3
d_call: TRBD1
j_call: TRBJ2-7
cdr3_aa: CASSKTGTASYEQYF
cdr3_nt: TGTGCCAGCAGTAAAACCGGGACAGCATCCTACGAGCAGTACTTC

clone_size: .
v_call: TRBV4-3
d_call: .
j_call: TRBJ1-3
cdr3_aa: CASSLNGQGSVGNTIYF
cdr3_nt: TGCGCCAGCAGCCTAAATGGCCAGGGGAGTGTCGGAAACACCATATATTTT

clone_size: .
v_call: TRBV6-1
d_call: TRBD2
j_call: TRBJ2-3
cdr3_aa: CASSEGFLRGVDTQYF
cdr3_nt: TGTGCCAGCAGTGAAGGGTTCCTCCGGGGGGTGGATACGCAGTATTTT

clone_size: .
v_call: TRBV3-1/TRBV3-2
d_call: .
j_call: TRBJ1-5
cdr3_aa: CASSQATNQPQHF
cdr3_nt: TGTGCCAGCAGCCAAGCTACCAATCAGCCCCAGCATTTT

clone_size: .
v_call: TRBV19
d_call: .
j_call: TRBJ1-2
cdr3_aa: CASRSTDSLGYTF
cdr3_nt: TGTGCCAGTAGGTCGACAGATTCCCTAGGCTACACCTTC

clone_size: .
v_call: TRBV7-9
d_call: .
j_call: TRBJ1-3
cdr3_aa: CASSPPGVMSSGNTIYF
cdr3_nt: TGTGCCAGCAGCCCCCCCGGGGTGATGAGCTCTGGAAACACCATATATTTT

clone_size: once
v_call: TRBV29-1
d_call: TRBD2
j_call: TRBJ2-1
cdr3_aa: CSVASSGGNNEQFF
cdr3_nt: TGCAGCGTTGCAAGTAGCGGGGGAAACAATGAGCAGTTCTTC

clone_size: .
v_call: TRBV7-2
d_call: .
j_call: TRBJ2-4
cdr3_aa: CASSLDLTRLDIQYF
cdr3_nt: TGTGCCAGCAGCTTAGACCTGACTAGACTAGACATTCAGTACTTC

clone_size: once
v_call: TRBV4-3
d_call: TRBD2
j_call: TRBJ2-7
cdr3_aa: CASSQQPGLAGIYEQYF
cdr3_nt: TGCGCCAGCAGCCAACAGCCAGGGCTAGCGGGAATCTACGAGCAGTACTTC

clone_size: .
v_call: TRBV7-2
d_call: .
j_call: TRBJ2-5
cdr3_aa: CASSPTAGLETQYF
cdr3_nt: TGTGCCAGCAGCCCGACGGCAGGGTTAGAGACCCAGTACTTC

clone_size: .
v_call: TRBV12-3/TRBV12-4
d_call: TRBD2
j_call: TRBJ2-7
cdr3_aa: CASEAGGSEQYF
cdr3_nt: TGTGCCAGCGAAGCGGGGGGGAGCGAGCAGTACTTC

clone_size: few
v_call: TRBV30
d_call: .
j_call: TRBJ1-1
cdr3_aa: CAWRRGAGTEAFF
cdr3_nt: TGTGCCTGGAGGCGGGGAGCAGGGACCGAAGCTTTCTTT

clone_size: .
v_call: TRBV12-5
d_call: .
j_call: TRBJ2-5
cdr3_aa: CASAPTSQETQYF
cdr3_nt: TGTGCTAGTGCCCCGACATCGCAAGAGACCCAGTACTTC

clone_size: once
v_call: TRBV4-1
d_call: .
j_call: TRBJ2-2
cdr3_aa: CASSHALNTGELFF
cdr3_nt: TGCGCCAGCAGCCACGCGCTGAACACCGGGGAGCTGTTTTTT

clone_size: .
v_call: TRBV28
d_call: .
j_call: TRBJ2-7
cdr3_aa: CASSLEARTYEQYF
cdr3_nt: TGTGCCAGCAGTTTAGAGGCCAGAACCTACGAGCAGTACTTC

clone_size: .
v_call: TRBV27
d_call: TRBD2
j_call: TRBJ2-1
cdr3_aa: CASSLWGPALAGVWGGEQFF
cdr3_nt: TGTGCCAGCAGTTTATGGGGGCCGGCGCTAGCGGGAGTTTGGGGTGGTGAGCAGTTCTTC

clone_size: .
v_call: TRBV3-1/TRBV3-2
d_call: TRBD2
j_call: TRBJ2-4
cdr3_aa: CASSQEGRGLAKNIQYF
cdr3_nt: TGTGCCAGCAGCCAAGAGGGGAGGGGTCTGGCCAAAAACATTCAGTACTTC

clone_size: .
v_call: TRBV3-1/TRBV3-2
d_call: TRBD1
j_call: TRBJ1-1
cdr3_aa: CASSQEVGQGKEEAFF
cdr3_nt: TGTGCCAGCAGCCAAGAAGTAGGACAGGGGAAGGAGGAAGCTTTCTTT

clone_size: .
v_call: TRBV10-3
d_call: .
j_call: TRBJ2-7
cdr3_aa: CAISDGGEQYF
cdr3_nt: TGTGCCATCAGTGACGGGGGCGAGCAGTACTTC

clone_size: .
v_call: TRBV19
d_call: .
j_call: TRBJ1-5
cdr3_aa: CASSSLPGQPQHF
cdr3_nt: TGTGCCAGTAGTTCCTTACCGGGACAGCCCCAGCATTTT

clone_size: .
v_call: TRBV10-3
d_call: .
j_call: TRBJ2-7
cdr3_aa: CATRGQPGGTYEQYF
cdr3_nt: TGTGCCACACGAGGGCAACCCGGGGGAACATACGAGCAGTACTTC